This TCR beta chain was recovered during a study of blood T cell repertoires in COVID-19. Across the whole study: Sources were T cells, B-cell-depleted T cells, or PBMCs; the material itself was cDNA or gDNA.

Authors' analysis steps: Estimation of nucleated cell counts relied on the amplification of reference gene primers. The repertoire was sequenced with immunoSEQ multiplex PCR; TCRdb's copy has only in-frame clones and lacks some. V and J calls and clone size follow that table, whereas D and trimming were derived from the DNA. Of 50,000 or so clones listed, around 90% are singletons. Germline lookup yields CDR1 LNHNV and CDR2 YYDKDF (reference sequence). V was clipped by 3 bases and J by 0 bases, with 12 bases between them. CDR3 size: 16 residues. Sequencing was performed on peripheral blood. This receptor was obtained from an elderly man with acute or convalescent COVID-19. The rearrangement uses TRBV15 and TRBJ1-3, with D possibly TRBD1 on 6 matching bases. The CDR3 bases are TGTGCCACCAGCAGGGCCACAGGGAACTCTGGAAACACCATATATTTT. It yields the protein CATSRATGNSGNTIYF.